The entry that follows covers one TCR beta chain sequence. Germline V lookup: CDR1 WNHNN, CDR2 SYGVQD (reference sequence). This CDR3 is built from 14 residues. The V and J ends lost 9 bases and 4 bases, in that order; junction bases with no gene match: 8. The data were obtained in a study of blood T cell repertoires in COVID-19. Some clones are missing from TCRdb's copy, which holds only in-frame ones; the method was immunoSEQ multiplex PCR. The data hold 55,000 to 80,000 clones, with over 70% observed a single time. The sequence was collected from a human donor in a cohort sampled during active COVID-19. The J gene is TRBJ1-4, the V gene TRBV10-1; 7 nucleotides agree with TRBD1. Source material: peripheral blood. The CDR3 nucleotides read TGCGCCAGTCAACGGGACAGCAATAATGAAAAACTGTTTTTT. This gives the protein CASQRDSNNEKLFF.